A selection of T cell receptor beta chains follows, all from one sample in a study of T-cell memory formation after mild COVID-19. TCRdb analysed the 5' RACE reads with MiXCR anew, one entry per CDR3 protein. The sample comprises some 320,000 distinct CDR3 sequences, over 11% of which are singletons, and roughly 23% rests with the top ten. Source material: PBMCs or a T cell subset sorted from them (not recorded which). The receptors stem from a man between 18 and 35 years old who had mild COVID-19 (a few samples of this study predate the infection). Cell type and time point are not known. CDR3s include the opening cysteine and the closing phenylalanine or tryptophan. The D gene is left open where the match is weak. The size of a clone is reported for some rows only, either as once, few or many, or as a class for expanded clones.

V gene	J gene	clone size	D gene	CDR3 length	CDR3 protein	CDR3 DNA
TRBV6-5	TRBJ1-2	.	.	14	CASRRAQANYGYTF	TGTGCCAGCAGGAGGGCCCAAGCTAACTATGGCTACACCTTC
TRBV5-1	TRBJ1-6	.	TRBD1	17	CASSLGSGTVIGSPLHF	TGCGCCAGCAGCCTGGGCAGCGGGACAGTCATTGGTTCACCCCTCCACTTT
TRBV7-6	TRBJ1-1	many	.	14	CASSSTVPPYWAFF	TGTGCCAGCAGCTCAACCGTCCCTCCTTATTGGGCTTTCTTT
TRBV7-3	TRBJ2-3	.	TRBD2	15	CASSITSGGADTQYF	TGTGCCAGCAGCATCACTAGCGGGGGCGCAGATACGCAGTATTTT
TRBV4-3	TRBJ2-7	few	TRBD2	15	CASSRTSGGAYEQYF	TGCGCCAGCAGCCGTACTAGCGGGGGGGCCTACGAGCAGTACTTC
TRBV5-1	TRBJ1-1	few	.	13	CASSSGGGYEAFF	TGCGCCAGCTCCTCCGGGGGCGGCTATGAAGCTTTCTTT
TRBV20-1	TRBJ1-1	.	.	13	CSARALGDAEAFF	TGCAGTGCTAGAGCCCTAGGTGACGCTGAAGCTTTCTTT
TRBV27	TRBJ2-2	.	TRBD1	16	CASSFLRTGNNKELFF	TGTGCCAGCAGTTTCCTCAGGACAGGGAATAATAAGGAGCTGTTTTTT
TRBV18	TRBJ2-3	many	TRBD1	14	CASSRQGATDTQYF	TGTGCCAGCTCAAGGCAGGGGGCGACAGATACGCAGTATTTT
TRBV20-1	TRBJ2-5	many	.	16	CSARDPSLGVRETQYF	TGCAGTGCTAGAGATCCGTCGCTGGGGGTCCGGGAGACCCAGTACTTC
TRBV4-2	TRBJ2-3	few	.	14	CASSQGSDTDTQYF	TGTGCCAGCAGCCAAGGTTCTGACACAGATACGCAGTATTTT
TRBV7-3	TRBJ2-3	.	.	14	CASSPDRYPDTQYF	TGTGCCAGCAGCCCCGACAGGTATCCAGATACGCAGTATTTT
TRBV14	TRBJ1-3	.	.	16	CASSQRWRPSGNTIYF	TGTGCCAGCAGCCAAAGATGGAGGCCCTCTGGAAACACCATATATTTT
TRBV20-1	TRBJ2-3	few	.	15	CSAKRWDGDTDTQYF	TGCAGTGCGAAGCGGTGGGACGGAGACACAGATACGCAGTATTTT
TRBV11-2	TRBJ2-4	many	.	14	CASSLASGNNIQYF	TGTGCCAGCAGCTTAGCTTCAGGGAACAACATTCAGTACTTC
TRBV2	TRBJ1-6	.	.	17	CASSESAPSSYNSPLHF	TGTGCCAGCAGTGAATCGGCACCGAGCTCCTATAATTCACCCCTCCACTTT